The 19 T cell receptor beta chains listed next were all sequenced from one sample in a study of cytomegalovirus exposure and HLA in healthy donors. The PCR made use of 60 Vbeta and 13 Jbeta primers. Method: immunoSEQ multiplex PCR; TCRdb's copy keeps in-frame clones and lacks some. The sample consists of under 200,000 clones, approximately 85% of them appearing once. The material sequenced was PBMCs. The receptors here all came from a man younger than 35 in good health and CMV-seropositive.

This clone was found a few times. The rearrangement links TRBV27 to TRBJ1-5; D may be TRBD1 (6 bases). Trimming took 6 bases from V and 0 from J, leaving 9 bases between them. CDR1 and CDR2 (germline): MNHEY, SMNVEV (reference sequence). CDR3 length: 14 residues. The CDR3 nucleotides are TGTGCCAGCAGCCCGACAGGTAGCAATCAGCCCCAGCATTTT. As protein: CASSPTGSNQPQHF.

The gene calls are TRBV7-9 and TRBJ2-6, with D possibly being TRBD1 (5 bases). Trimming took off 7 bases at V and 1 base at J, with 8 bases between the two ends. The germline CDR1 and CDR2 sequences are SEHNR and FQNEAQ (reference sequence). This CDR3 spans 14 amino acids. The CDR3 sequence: CASKGMSGANVLTF. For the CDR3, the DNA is TGTGCCAGCAAGGGGATGTCTGGGGCCAACGTCCTGACTTTC.

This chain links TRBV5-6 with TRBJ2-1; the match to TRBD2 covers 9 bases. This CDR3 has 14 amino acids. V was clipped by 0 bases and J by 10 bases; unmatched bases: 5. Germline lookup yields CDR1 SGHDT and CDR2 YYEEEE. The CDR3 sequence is CASSLEARGGEQFF. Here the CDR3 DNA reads TGTGCCAGCAGCTTGGAGGCGCGGGGGGGAGAGCAGTTCTTC. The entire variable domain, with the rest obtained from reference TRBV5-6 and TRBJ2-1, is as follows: DAGVTQSPTHLIKTRGQQVTLRCSPKSGHDTVSWYQQALGQGPQFIFQYYEEEERQRGNFPDRFSGHQFPNYSSELNVNALLLGDSALYLCASSLEARGGEQFFGPGTRLTVL.

The CDR3 protein is CASGRTGALSYGYTF. The CDR3 DNA reads as TGTGCCAGCGGTCGGACAGGGGCTCTTAGCTATGGCTACACCTTC. V and J are TRBV6-1 and TRBJ1-2; TRBD1 matches at 9 bases. V lost 8 bases, J lost 4 bases, and 11 bases stayed unmatched. The CDR3 covers 15 residues. Germline-derived CDR1 and CDR2 are MNHNS and SASEGT.

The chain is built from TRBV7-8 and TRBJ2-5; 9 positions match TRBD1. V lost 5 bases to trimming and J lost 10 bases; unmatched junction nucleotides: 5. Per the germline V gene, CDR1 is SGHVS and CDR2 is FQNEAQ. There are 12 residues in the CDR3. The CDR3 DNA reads TGTGCCAGCAGCAGACAGGGGGACGGCCAGTACTTC. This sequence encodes CASSRQGDGQYF.

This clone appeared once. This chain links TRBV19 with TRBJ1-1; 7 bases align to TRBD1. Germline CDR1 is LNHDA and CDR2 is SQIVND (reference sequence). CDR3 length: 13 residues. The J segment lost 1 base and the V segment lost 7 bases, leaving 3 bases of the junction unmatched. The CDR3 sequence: CASTGQANTEAFF. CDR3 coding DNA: TGTGCCAGTACCGGACAGGCGAACACTGAAGCTTTCTTT.

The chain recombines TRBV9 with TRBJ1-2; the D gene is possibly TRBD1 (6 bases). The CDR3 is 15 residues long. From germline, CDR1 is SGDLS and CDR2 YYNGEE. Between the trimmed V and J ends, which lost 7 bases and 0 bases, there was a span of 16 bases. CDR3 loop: CASSRQGITNYGYTF. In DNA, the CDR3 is TGTGCCAGCTCCAGGCAGGGGATCACTAACTATGGCTACACCTTC.

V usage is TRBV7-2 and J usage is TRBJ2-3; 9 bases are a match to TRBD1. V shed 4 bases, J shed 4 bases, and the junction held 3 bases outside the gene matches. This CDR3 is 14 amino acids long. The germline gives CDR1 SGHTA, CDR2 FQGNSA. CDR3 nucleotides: TGTGCCAGCAGCTCGAACAGGGGGCCAGATACGCAGTATTTT. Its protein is CASSSNRGPDTQYF.

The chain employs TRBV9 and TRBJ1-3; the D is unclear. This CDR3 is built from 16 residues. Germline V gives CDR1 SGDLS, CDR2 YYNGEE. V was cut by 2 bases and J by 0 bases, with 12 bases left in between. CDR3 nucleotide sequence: TGTGCCAGCAGCGTCGAAAACCACTCCTCTGGAAACACCATATATTTT. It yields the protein CASSVENHSSGNTIYF.

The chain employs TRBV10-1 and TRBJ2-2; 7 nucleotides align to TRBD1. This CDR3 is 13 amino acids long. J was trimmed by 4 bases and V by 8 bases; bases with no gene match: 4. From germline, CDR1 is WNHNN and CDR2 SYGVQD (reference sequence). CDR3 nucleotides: TGCGCCAGCTCTTCAGGGGGCACCGGGGAGCTGTTTTTT. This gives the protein CASSSGGTGELFF.

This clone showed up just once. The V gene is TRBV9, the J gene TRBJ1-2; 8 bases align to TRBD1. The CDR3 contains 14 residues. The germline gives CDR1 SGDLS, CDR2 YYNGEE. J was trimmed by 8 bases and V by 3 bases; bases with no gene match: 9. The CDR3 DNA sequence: TGTGCCAGCAGCGCCTTCGACAGGGGTGAAGGCTACACCTTC. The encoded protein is CASSAFDRGEGYTF.

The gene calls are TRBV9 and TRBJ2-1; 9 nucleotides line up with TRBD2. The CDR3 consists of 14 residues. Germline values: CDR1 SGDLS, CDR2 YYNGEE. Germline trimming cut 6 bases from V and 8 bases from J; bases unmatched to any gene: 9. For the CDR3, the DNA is TGTGCCAGCAACCGCCGCGGGGGGGCCTATGAGCAGTTCTTC. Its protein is CASNRRGGAYEQFF.

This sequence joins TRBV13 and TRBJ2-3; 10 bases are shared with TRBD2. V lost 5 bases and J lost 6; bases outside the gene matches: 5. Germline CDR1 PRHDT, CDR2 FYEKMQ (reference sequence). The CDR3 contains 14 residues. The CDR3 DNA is TGTGCCAGCAGCCACCCGACTAGCGGGGATACGCAGTATTTT. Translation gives CASSHPTSGDTQYF.

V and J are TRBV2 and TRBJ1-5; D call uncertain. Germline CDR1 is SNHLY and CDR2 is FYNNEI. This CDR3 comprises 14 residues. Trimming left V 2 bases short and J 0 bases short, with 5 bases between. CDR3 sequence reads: CASSEQVSNQPQHF. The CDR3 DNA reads TGTGCCAGCAGTGAACAGGTTAGCAATCAGCCCCAGCATTTT.

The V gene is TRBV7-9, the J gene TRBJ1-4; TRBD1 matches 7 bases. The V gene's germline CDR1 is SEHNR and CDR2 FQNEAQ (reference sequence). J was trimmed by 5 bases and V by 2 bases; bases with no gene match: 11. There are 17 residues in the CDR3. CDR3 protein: CASSLRSGQDENEKLFF. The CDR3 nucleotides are TGTGCCAGCAGCTTACGCAGCGGACAGGATGAAAATGAAAAACTGTTTTTT.

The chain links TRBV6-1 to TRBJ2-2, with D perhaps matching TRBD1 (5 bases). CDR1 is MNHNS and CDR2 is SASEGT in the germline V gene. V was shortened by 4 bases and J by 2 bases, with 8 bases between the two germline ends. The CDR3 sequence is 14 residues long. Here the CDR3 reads CASSVQVNTGELFF. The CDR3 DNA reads TGTGCCAGCAGTGTACAGGTTAACACCGGGGAGCTGTTTTTT.

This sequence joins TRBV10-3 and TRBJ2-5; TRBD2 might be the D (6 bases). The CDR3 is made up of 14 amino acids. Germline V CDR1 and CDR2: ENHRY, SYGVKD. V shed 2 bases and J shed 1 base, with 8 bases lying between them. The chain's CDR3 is CAISEPGLQETQYF. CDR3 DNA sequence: TGTGCCATCAGTGAGCCGGGACTCCAAGAGACCCAGTACTTC.

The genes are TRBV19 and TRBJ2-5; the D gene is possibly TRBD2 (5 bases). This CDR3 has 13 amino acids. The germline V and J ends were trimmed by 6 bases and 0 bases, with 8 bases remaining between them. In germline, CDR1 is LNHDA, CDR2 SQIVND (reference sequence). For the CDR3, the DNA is TGTGCCAGTAGCGGCGGGTACCAAGAGACCCAGTACTTC. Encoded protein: CASSGGYQETQYF.

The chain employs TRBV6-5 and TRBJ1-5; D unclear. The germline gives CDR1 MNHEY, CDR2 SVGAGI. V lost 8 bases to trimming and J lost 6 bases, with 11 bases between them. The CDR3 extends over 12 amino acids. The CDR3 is CASGRMGQPQHF. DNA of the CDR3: TGTGCCAGCGGCAGGATGGGTCAGCCCCAGCATTTT.